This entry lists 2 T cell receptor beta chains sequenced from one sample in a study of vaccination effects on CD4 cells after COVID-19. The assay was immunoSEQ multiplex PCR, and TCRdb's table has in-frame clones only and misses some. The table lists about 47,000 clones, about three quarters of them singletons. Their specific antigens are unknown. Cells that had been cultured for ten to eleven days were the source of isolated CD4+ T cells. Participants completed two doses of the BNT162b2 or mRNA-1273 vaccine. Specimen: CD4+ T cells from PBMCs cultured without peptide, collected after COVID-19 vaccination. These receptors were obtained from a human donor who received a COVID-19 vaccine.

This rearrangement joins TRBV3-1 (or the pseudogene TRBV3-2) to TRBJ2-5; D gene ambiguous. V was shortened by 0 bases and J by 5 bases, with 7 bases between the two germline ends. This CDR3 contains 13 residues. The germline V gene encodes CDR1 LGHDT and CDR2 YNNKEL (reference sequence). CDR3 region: CASSQEGIETQYF. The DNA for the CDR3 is TGTGCCAGCAGCCAAGAAGGGATCGAGACCCAGTACTTC.

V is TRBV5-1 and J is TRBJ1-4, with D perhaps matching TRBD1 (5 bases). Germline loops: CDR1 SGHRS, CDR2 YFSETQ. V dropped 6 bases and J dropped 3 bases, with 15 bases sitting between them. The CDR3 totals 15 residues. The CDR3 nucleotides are TGCGCCAGCAACCCCTCGGGGGGTTCTAATGAAAAACTGTTTTTT. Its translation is CASNPSGGSNEKLFF.